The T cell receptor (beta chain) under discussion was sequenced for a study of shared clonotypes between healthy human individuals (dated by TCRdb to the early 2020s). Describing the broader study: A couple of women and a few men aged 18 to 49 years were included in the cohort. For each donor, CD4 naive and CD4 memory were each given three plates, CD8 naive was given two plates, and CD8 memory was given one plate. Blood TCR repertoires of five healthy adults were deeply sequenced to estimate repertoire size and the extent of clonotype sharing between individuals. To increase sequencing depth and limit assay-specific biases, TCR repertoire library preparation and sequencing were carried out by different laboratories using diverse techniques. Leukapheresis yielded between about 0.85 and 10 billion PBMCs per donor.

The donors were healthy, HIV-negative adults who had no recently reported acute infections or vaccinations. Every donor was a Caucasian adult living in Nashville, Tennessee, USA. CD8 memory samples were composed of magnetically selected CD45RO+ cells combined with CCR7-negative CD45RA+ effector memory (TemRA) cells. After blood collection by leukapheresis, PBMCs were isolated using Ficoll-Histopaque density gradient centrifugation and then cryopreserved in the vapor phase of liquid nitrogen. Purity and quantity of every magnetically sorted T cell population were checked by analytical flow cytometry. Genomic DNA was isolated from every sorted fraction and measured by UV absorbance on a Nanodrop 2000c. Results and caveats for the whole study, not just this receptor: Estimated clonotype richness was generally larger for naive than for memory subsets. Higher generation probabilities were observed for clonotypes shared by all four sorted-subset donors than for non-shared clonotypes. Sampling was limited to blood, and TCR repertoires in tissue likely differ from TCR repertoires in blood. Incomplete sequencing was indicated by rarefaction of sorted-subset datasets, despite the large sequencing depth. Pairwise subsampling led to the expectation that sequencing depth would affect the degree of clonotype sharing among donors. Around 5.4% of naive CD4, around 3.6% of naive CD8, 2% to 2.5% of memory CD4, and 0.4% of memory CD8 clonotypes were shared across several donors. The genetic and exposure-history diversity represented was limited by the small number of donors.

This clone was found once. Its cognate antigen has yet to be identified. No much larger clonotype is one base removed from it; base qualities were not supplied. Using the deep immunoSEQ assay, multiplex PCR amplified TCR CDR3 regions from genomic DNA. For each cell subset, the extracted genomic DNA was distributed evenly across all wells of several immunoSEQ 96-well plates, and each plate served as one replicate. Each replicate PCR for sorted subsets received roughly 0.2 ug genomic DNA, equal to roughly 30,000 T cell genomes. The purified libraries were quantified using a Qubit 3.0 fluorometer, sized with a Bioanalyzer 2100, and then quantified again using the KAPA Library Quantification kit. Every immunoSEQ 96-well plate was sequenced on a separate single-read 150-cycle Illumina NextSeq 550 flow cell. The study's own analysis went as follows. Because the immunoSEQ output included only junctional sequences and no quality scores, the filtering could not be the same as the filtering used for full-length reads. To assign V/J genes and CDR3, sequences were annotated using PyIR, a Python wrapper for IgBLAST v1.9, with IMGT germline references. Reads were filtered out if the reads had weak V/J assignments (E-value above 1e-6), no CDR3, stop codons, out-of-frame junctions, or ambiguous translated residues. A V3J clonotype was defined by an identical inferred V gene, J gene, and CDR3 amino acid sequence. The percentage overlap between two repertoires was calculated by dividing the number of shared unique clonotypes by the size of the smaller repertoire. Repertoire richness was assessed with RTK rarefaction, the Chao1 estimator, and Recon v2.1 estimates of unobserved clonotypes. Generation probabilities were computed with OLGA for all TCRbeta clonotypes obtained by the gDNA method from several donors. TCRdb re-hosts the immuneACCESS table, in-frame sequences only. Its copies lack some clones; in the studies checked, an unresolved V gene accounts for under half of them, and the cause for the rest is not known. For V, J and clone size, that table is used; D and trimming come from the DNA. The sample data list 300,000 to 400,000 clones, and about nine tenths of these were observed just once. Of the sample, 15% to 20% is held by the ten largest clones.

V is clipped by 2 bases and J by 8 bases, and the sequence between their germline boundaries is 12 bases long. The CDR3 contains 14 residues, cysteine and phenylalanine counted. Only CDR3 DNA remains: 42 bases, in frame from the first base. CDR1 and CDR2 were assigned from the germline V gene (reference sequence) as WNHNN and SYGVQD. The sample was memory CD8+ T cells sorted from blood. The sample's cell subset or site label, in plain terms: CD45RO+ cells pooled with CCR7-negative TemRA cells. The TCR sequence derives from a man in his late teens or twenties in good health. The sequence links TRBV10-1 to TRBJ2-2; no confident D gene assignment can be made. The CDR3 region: CASSESLEGGELFF. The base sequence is TGCGCCAGCAGTGAGAGTTTAGAAGGGGGGGAGCTGTTTTTT.